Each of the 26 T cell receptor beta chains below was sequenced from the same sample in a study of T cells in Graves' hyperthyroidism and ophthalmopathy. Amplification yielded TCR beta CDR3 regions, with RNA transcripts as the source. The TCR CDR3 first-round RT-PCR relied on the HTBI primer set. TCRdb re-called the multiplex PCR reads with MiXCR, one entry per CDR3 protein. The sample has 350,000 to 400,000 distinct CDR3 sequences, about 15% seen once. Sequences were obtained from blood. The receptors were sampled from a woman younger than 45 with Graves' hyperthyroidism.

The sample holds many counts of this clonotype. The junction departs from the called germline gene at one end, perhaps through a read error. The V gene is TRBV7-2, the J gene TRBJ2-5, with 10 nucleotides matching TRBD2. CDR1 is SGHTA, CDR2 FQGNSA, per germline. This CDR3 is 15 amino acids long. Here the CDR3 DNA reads TGTGCCAGCAGTTTAGCTAGCGGGAGCCAAGAGACCCAGTACTTC. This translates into CASSLASGSQETQYF.

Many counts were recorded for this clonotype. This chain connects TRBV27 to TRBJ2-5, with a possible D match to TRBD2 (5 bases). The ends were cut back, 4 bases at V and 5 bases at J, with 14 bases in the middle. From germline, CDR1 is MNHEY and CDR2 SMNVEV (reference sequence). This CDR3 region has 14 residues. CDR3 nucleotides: TGTGCCAGCAGTTCACCACTAGTTTCGGAGACCCAGTACTTC. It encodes CASSSPLVSETQYF.

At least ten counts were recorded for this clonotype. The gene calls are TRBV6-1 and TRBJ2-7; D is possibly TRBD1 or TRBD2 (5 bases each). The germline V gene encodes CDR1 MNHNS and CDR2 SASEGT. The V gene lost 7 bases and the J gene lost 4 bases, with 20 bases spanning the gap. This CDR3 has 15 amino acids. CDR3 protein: CASKRGTPWTYEQYF. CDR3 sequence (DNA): TGTGCCAGCAAGAGGGGAACCCCGTGGACTTACGAGCAGTACTTC.

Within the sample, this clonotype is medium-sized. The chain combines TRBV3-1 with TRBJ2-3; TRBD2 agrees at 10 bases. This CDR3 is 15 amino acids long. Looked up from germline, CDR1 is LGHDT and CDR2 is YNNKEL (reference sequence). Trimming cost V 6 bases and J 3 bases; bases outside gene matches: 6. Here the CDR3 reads CASRLTSGKTDTQYF. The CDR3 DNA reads TGTGCCAGCAGGCTCACTAGCGGGAAGACAGATACGCAGTATTTT.

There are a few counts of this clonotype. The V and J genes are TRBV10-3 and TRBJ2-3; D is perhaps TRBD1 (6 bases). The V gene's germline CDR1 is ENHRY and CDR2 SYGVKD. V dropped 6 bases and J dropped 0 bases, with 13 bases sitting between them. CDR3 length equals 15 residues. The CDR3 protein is CAISQQGPSTDTQYF. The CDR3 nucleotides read TGTGCCATCAGCCAACAGGGTCCTAGCACAGATACGCAGTATTTT.

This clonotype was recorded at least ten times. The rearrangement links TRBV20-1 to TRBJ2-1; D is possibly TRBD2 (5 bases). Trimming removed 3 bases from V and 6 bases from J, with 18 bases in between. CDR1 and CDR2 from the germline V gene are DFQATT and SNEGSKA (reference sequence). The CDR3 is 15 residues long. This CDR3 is CSASRQMHGSNEQFF. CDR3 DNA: TGCAGTGCTAGCAGACAAATGCATGGGAGCAATGAGCAGTTCTTC.

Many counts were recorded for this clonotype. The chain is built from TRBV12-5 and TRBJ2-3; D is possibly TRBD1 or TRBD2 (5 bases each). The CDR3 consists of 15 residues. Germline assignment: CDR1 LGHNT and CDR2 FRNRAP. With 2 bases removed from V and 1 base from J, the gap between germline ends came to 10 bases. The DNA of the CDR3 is TGTGCTAGTGGTTTGAGCCGGGGCCGCACAGATACGCAGTATTTT. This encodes CASGLSRGRTDTQYF.

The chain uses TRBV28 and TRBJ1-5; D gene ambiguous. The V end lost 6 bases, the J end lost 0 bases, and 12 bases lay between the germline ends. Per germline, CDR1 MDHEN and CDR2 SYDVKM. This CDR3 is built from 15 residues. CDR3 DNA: TGTGCCAGCAGCTCGGGGTCCCCTAGCAATCAGCCCCAGCATTTT. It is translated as CASSSGSPSNQPQHF.

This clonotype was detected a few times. CDR3 in amino acids: CASSGLAGHTGELFF. CDR3 nucleotide sequence: TGTGCCAGCAGCGGACTAGCGGGACACACCGGGGAGCTGTTTTTT. The V call is TRBV9, the J call TRBJ2-2, with TRBD2 matching over 11 bases. V dropped 3 bases and J dropped 3; count of bases not matched to a gene: 1. Germline CDR1 reads SGDLS; CDR2 reads YYNGEE. The CDR3 length is 15 residues. Complete variable domain (other parts from reference TRBV9 and TRBJ2-2): DSGVTQTPKHLITATGQRVTLRCSPRSGDLSVYWYQQSLDQGLQFLIQYYNGEERAKGNILERFSAQQFPDLHSELNLSSLELGDSALYFCASSGLAGHTGELFFGEGSRLTVL.

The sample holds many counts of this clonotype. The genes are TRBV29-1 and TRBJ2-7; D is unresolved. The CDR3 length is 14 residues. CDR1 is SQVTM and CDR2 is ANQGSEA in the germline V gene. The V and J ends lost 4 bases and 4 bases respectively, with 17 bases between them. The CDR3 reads CSVGSNAIKYEQYF. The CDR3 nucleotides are TGCAGCGTTGGATCCAACGCGATAAAATACGAGCAGTACTTC.

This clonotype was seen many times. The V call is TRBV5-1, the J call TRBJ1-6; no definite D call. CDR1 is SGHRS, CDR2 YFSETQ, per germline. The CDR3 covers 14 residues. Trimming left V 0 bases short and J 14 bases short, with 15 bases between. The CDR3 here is CASSLDGGVEALHF. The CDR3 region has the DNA TGCGCCAGCAGCTTGGACGGTGGGGTGGAGGCCCTCCACTTT. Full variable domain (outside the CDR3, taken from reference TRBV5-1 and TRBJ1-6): KAGVTQTPRYLIKTRGQQVTLSCSPISGHRSVSWYQQTPGQGLQFLFEYFSETQRNKGNFPGRFSGRQFSNSRSEMNVSTLELGDSALYLCASSLDGGVEALHFGNGTRLTVT.

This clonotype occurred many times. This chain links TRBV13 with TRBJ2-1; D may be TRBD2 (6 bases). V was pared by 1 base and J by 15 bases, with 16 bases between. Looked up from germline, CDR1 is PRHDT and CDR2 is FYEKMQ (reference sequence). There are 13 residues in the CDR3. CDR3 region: CASSLETGGFLFF. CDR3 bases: TGTGCCAGCAGCTTAGAAACCGGGGGATTCCTGTTCTTC.

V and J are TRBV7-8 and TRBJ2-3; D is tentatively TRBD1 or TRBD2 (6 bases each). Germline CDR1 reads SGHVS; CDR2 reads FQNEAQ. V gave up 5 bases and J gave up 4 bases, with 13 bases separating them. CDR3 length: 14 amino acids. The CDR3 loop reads CASSLVGGADTQYF. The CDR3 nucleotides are TGTGCCAGCAGCCTAGTCGGGGGCGCAGATACGCAGTATTTT.

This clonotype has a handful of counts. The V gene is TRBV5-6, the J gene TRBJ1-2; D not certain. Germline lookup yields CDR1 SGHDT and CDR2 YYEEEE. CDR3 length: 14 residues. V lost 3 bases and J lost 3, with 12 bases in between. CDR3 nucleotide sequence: TGTGCCAGCAGCTACCGGACGGACCACTATGGCTACACCTTC. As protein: CASSYRTDHYGYTF.

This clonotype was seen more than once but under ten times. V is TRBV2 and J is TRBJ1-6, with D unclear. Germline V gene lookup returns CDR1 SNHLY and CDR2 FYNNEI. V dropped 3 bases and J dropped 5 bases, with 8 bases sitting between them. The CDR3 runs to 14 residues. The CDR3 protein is CASSEGNHNSPLHF. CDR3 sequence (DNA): TGTGCCAGCAGTGAGGGTAACCATAATTCACCCCTCCACTTT.

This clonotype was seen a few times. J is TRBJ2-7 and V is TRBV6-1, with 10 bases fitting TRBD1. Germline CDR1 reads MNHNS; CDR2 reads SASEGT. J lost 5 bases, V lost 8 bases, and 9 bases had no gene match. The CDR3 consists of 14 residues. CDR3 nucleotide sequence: TGTGCCAGCCGAGACAGGGGGCGATCGGACGAGCAGTACTTC. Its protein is CASRDRGRSDEQYF.

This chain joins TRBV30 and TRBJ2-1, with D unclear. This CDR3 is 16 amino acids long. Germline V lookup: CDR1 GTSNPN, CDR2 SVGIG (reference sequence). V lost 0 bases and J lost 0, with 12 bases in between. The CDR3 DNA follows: TGTGCCTGGAGTGTAGCCAGAACCAGCTCCTACAATGAGCAGTTCTTC. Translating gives CAWSVARTSSYNEQFF.

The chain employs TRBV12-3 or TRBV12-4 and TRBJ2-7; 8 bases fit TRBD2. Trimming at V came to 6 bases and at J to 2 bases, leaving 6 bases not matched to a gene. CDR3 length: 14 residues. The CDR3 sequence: CASSGRAGAYEQYF. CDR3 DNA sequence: TGTGCCAGCAGCGGGAGGGCCGGGGCCTACGAGCAGTACTTC.

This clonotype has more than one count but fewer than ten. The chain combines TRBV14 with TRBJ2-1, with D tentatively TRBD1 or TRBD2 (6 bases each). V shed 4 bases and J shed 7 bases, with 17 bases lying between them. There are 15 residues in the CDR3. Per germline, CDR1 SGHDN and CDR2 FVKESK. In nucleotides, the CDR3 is TGTGCCAGCAGCCCATACAAGGGGGGTCAGAATGAGCAGTTCTTC. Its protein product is CASSPYKGGQNEQFF.

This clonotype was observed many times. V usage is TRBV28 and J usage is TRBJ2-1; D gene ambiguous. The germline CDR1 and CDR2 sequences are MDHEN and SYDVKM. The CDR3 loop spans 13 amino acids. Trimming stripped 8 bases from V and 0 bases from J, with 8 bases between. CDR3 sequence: CASVRSSYNEQFF. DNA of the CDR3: TGTGCCAGCGTAAGGAGCTCCTACAATGAGCAGTTCTTC. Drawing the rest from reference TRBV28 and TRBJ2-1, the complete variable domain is DVKVTQSSRYLVKRTGEKVFLECVQDMDHENMFWYRQDPGLGLRLIYFSYDVKMKEKGDIPEGYSVSREKKERFSLILESASTNQTSMYLCASVRSSYNEQFFGPGTRLTVL.

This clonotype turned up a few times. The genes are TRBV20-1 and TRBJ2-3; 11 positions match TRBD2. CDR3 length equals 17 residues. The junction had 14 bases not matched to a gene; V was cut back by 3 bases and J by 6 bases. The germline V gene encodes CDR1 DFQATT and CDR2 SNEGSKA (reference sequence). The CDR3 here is CSARLRLAGFKGDTQYF. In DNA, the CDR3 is TGCAGTGCTAGGCTTCGACTAGCGGGATTCAAGGGGGATACGCAGTATTTT.

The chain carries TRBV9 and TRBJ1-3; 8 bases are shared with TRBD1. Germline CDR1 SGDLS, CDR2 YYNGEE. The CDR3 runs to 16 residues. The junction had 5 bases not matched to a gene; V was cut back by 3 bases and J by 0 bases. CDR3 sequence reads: CASSGDRPGSGNTIYF. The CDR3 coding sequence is TGTGCCAGCAGCGGGGACAGGCCCGGCTCTGGAAACACCATATATTTT.

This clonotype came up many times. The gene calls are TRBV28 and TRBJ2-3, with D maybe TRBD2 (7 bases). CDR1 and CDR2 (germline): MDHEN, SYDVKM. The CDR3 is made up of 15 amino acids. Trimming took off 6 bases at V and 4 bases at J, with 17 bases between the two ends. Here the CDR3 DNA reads TGTGCCAGCAGCTTTACGAGGGGGGGCGCAGATACGCAGTATTTT. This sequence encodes CASSFTRGGADTQYF. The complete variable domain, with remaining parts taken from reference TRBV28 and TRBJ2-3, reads DVKVTQSSRYLVKRTGEKVFLECVQDMDHENMFWYRQDPGLGLRLIYFSYDVKMKEKGDIPEGYSVSREKKERFSLILESASTNQTSMYLCASSFTRGGADTQYFGPGTRLTVL.

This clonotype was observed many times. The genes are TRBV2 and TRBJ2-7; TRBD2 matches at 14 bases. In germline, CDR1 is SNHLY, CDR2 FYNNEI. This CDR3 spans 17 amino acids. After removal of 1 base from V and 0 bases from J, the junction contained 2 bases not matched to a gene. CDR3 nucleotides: TGTGCCAGCAGTGAAGGGACTAGCGGGAGGACCTCCTACGAGCAGTACTTC. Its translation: CASSEGTSGRTSYEQYF.

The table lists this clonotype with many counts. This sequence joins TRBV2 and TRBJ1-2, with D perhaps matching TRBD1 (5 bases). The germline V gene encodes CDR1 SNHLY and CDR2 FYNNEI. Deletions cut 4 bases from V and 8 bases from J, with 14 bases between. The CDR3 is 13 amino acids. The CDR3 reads CASSVRDGYGYTF. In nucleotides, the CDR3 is TGTGCCAGCAGTGTACGGGACGGCTACGGCTACACCTTC.

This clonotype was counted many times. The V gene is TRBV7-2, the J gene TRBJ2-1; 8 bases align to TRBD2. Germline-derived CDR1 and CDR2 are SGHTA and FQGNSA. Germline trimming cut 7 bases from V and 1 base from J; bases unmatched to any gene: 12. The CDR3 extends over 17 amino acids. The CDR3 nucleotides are TGTGCCAGCACCAATATCCTAGCGGGCTTATCCTACAATGAGCAGTTCTTC. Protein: CASTNILAGLSYNEQFF.